This passage covers 24 T cell receptor beta chains from one sample sequenced in a study of blood T cells in healthy people across ages. A second roughly 6 to 12 cycle PCR used barcoded and J-beta primers. TCRdb passed the 5' RACE reads through MiXCR, listing each CDR3 protein once. The sample lists about 640,000 distinct CDR3 sequences, around three fifths seen once, with around 37% in the top ten. The material sequenced was blood. Every receptor here comes from a man aged 55 to 69 in good health.

CDR3 in amino acids: CASTLDRAYGYTF. Written as DNA, the CDR3 is TGTGCCAGCACCTTAGACAGGGCCTATGGCTACACCTTC. The J gene is TRBJ1-2, the V gene TRBV28; 7 nucleotides line up with TRBD1. Germline trimming cut 7 bases from V and 4 bases from J; bases unmatched to any gene: 6. The CDR3 sequence is 13 residues long. Germline-derived CDR1 and CDR2 are MDHEN and SYDVKM.

The gene calls are TRBV2 and TRBJ2-5; 9 positions agree with TRBD1. The end of the DNA fits TRBJ2-7 better, so the J call may be wrong. The CDR3 extends over 13 amino acids. CDR1 and CDR2 (germline): SNHLY, FYNNEI. The CDR3 DNA follows: TGTGCCAGTGCGACAGGGGGGTCCTACGAGCAGTACTTC. Amino acid sequence: CASATGGSYEQYF.

This clonotype was seen once. The CDR3 is CASSEYKGSGYNEQFF. CDR3 nucleotide sequence: TGTGCCAGCAGTGAATATAAAGGGAGCGGTTACAATGAGCAGTTCTTC. The genes are TRBV25-1 and TRBJ2-1; a weak D match, TRBD2 (5 bases). Germline CDR1 MGHDK, CDR2 SYGVNS. The V end lost 0 bases, the J end lost 4 bases, and 13 bases lay between the germline ends. The CDR3 totals 16 residues. Filled out from reference TRBV25-1 and TRBJ2-1, the complete variable domain reads EADIYQTPRYLVIGTGKKITLECSQTMGHDKMYWYQQDPGMELHLIHYSYGVNSTEKGDLSSESTVSRIRTEHFPLTLESARPSHTSQYLCASSEYKGSGYNEQFFGPGTRLTVL.

This clonotype was picked up a small number of times. The rearrangement joins TRBV20-1 to TRBJ2-1, with 10 positions matching TRBD1. Losses at the gene ends were 0 bases for V and 7 bases for J; bases not matched to a gene: 6. Per the germline V gene, CDR1 is DFQATT and CDR2 is SNEGSKA (reference sequence). The CDR3 runs 15 residues. CDR3 amino acids: CSARDGTGVGNEQFF. The CDR3 DNA follows: TGCAGTGCTAGAGATGGGACAGGGGTAGGGAATGAGCAGTTCTTC.

The gene calls are TRBV4-2 and TRBJ2-7, with 9 bases identical to TRBD2. V shed 0 bases, J shed 2 bases, and the junction held 5 bases outside the gene matches. The CDR3 totals 16 residues. From germline, CDR1 is LGHNA and CDR2 YNFKEQ. The DNA for the CDR3 is TGTGCCAGCAGCCAAGATTGGGCGGGGGGGGCCTACGAGCAGTACTTC. Its protein product is CASSQDWAGGAYEQYF.

The CDR3 DNA reads as TGCAGCGTCTCAAGTGGGGCAGGGGGCGTCGATGGCTACACCTTC. Translated: CSVSSGAGGVDGYTF. The rearrangement links TRBV29-1 to TRBJ1-2, with 8 bases matching TRBD1. The CDR3 totals 15 residues. V gave up 6 bases and J gave up 6 bases; unmatched junction bases: 15. Germline CDR1 SQVTM, CDR2 ANQGSEA.

V and J are TRBV5-1 and TRBJ2-3, with 12 bases aligning to TRBD2. This CDR3 contains 13 residues. Germline CDR1 is SGHRS and CDR2 is YFSETQ. The J segment lost 9 bases and the V segment lost 4 bases, leaving 3 bases of the junction unmatched. The CDR3 sequence: CASSNGLAGTQYF. DNA of the CDR3: TGCGCCAGCAGCAATGGACTAGCGGGGACGCAGTATTTT.

This clonotype has ten or more counts. The chain employs TRBV4-2 and TRBJ2-7; weak D call: TRBD2 (5 bases). The CDR3 extends over 14 amino acids. CDR1 LGHNA and CDR2 YNFKEQ come from the germline V gene. With 0 bases removed from V and 3 bases from J, the gap between germline ends came to 9 bases. CDR3 protein: CASSQDSGFYEQYF. CDR3 coding DNA: TGTGCCAGCAGCCAAGATTCGGGGTTCTACGAGCAGTACTTC.

The chain carries TRBV12-3 or TRBV12-4 and TRBJ2-1; TRBD2 aligns across 8 bases. The CDR3 is 16 residues long. J gave up 1 base and V 3 bases, and 5 bases lay outside the gene matches. CDR3: CASSFWRGVSYNEQFF. The CDR3 DNA follows: TGTGCCAGCAGTTTCTGGCGGGGGGTATCCTACAATGAGCAGTTCTTC.

The chain carries TRBV7-2 and TRBJ1-1; 7 bases line up with TRBD1. Trimming at V came to 3 bases and at J to 1 base, leaving 5 bases not matched to a gene. This CDR3 is 15 amino acids long. Per the germline V gene, CDR1 is SGHTA and CDR2 is FQGNSA. CDR3 bases: TGTGCCAGCAGCTTCCCGGACAGGCAGAACACTGAAGCTTTCTTT. This encodes CASSFPDRQNTEAFF. The variable domain in full, completed from reference TRBV7-2 and TRBJ1-1, reads GAGVSQSPSNKVTEKGKDVELRCDPISGHTALYWYRQSLGQGLEFLIYFQGNSAPDKSGLPSDRFSAERTGGSVSTLTIQRTQQEDSAVYLCASSFPDRQNTEAFFGQGTRLTVV.

The chain recombines TRBV12-3 or TRBV12-4 with TRBJ2-5, with TRBD1 matching 9 bases. V gave up 5 bases and J gave up 12 bases; unmatched junction bases: 16. CDR3 length: 15 residues. The CDR3 DNA reads TGTGCCAGCAGTCCCCCCGGACAGGGGAACTACGAGAAGTACTTC. Its protein is CASSPPGQGNYEKYF.

This chain links TRBV5-1 with TRBJ2-2, with D maybe TRBD1 (5 bases). CDR1 is SGHRS, CDR2 YFSETQ, per germline. The CDR3 is 16 amino acids. Trimming shortened V by 3 bases and J by 1 base, and 13 bases separated the two germline ends. The CDR3 spells CASSSEGVWNTGELFF. In DNA form, the CDR3 reads TGCGCCAGCAGCTCGGAAGGGGTCTGGAACACCGGGGAGCTGTTTTTT. The whole variable domain, filled in from reference TRBV5-1 and TRBJ2-2, reads KAGVTQTPRYLIKTRGQQVTLSCSPISGHRSVSWYQQTPGQGLQFLFEYFSETQRNKGNFPGRFSGRQFSNSRSEMNVSTLELGDSALYLCASSSEGVWNTGELFFGEGSRLTVL.

This rearrangement joins TRBV7-9 to TRBJ2-1, with D unclear. V lost 3 bases to trimming and J lost 3 bases, with 9 bases between them. The CDR3 consists of 14 residues. CDR1 and CDR2 (germline): SEHNR, FQNEAQ (reference sequence). The CDR3 coding sequence is TGTGCCAGCAGCTTCGTTAAGGGCTACAATGAGCAGTTCTTC. This sequence encodes CASSFVKGYNEQFF.

This chain uses TRBV2 with TRBJ2-6, with D possibly being TRBD1 (5 bases). With 3 bases removed from V and 0 bases from J, the gap between germline ends came to 15 bases. Germline V lookup: CDR1 SNHLY, CDR2 FYNNEI. The CDR3 is made up of 18 amino acids. This CDR3 reads CASSDRRQPSSGANVLTF. The CDR3 DNA reads TGTGCCAGCAGTGACCGCCGACAGCCTAGCTCTGGGGCCAACGTCCTGACTTTC.

This rearrangement joins TRBV5-5 to TRBJ1-2; the D gene is possibly TRBD1 (5 bases). The CDR3 contains 15 residues. The V end was cut by 0 bases, the J end by 4 bases, with 13 bases between. Germline V gives CDR1 SGHKS, CDR2 YYEKEE (reference sequence). The CDR3 loop reads CASSLEVRVGYGYTF. CDR3 in DNA: TGTGCCAGCAGCTTGGAAGTCAGGGTAGGCTATGGCTACACCTTC.

The chain carries TRBV20-1 and TRBJ2-1; D may be TRBD2 (5 bases). Trimming left V 3 bases short and J 6 bases short, with 15 bases between. Germline V gene lookup returns CDR1 DFQATT and CDR2 SNEGSKA (reference sequence). The CDR3 has 14 residues. The CDR3 is CSARSAGITNEQFF. CDR3 nucleotide sequence: TGCAGTGCTAGGAGTGCGGGTATAACCAATGAGCAGTTCTTC.

To note about this clonotype: One end of the junction varies from germline; a read error may be responsible. The V call is TRBV10-3, the J call TRBJ1-3; D unresolved. Germline V gene sequence: CDR1 ENHRY, CDR2 SYGVKD. This CDR3 comprises 14 residues. The CDR3 sequence is CANAEASSGNPIYF. The CDR3 coding sequence is TGTGCCAATGCAGAAGCAAGCTCTGGAAACCCCATATATTTT.

This chain joins TRBV6-1 and TRBJ1-4, with 9 positions matching TRBD1. The CDR3 is 14 amino acids. J was trimmed by 6 bases and V by 6 bases; bases with no gene match: 5. The germline V gene has CDR1 MNHNS and CDR2 SASEGT. CDR3 sequence reads: CASSRTGDHEKLFF. CDR3 bases: TGTGCCAGCAGCCGGACAGGGGATCATGAAAAACTGTTTTTT.

This clonotype was detected only a few times. The V gene is TRBV29-1, the J gene TRBJ2-1; a weak D match, TRBD1 (5 bases). CDR3 length: 15 residues. Germline lookup yields CDR1 SQVTM and CDR2 ANQGSEA. Trimming cost V 0 bases and J 0 bases, with 9 bases left between them. CDR3 amino acids: CSVEEATVSYNEQFF. The CDR3 bases are TGCAGCGTTGAAGAGGCGACAGTCTCCTACAATGAGCAGTTCTTC.

This clonotype has just a few counts. V is TRBV6-5 and J is TRBJ2-1, with 7 bases fitting TRBD1. Germline CDR1 reads MNHEY; CDR2 reads SVGAGI. V lost 5 bases, J lost 8 bases, and 3 bases stayed unmatched. The CDR3 spans 12 residues. Here the CDR3 DNA reads TGTGCCAGCAGTAGGACAGGATATGAGCAGTTCTTC. This codes for CASSRTGYEQFF.

The chain recombines TRBV5-1 with TRBJ2-5; 7 bases line up with TRBD1. Germline trimming cut 4 bases from V and 9 bases from J; bases unmatched to any gene: 15. The CDR3 contains 15 residues. From germline, CDR1 is SGHRS and CDR2 YFSETQ. CDR3 in amino acids: CASSQTPGQPNAQYF. The CDR3 nucleotides are TGCGCCAGCAGCCAGACCCCGGGACAGCCCAACGCCCAGTACTTC.

This clonotype appeared many times. The chain links TRBV20-1 to TRBJ2-4; D assignment may be TRBD1 or TRBD2 (5 bases each). CDR1 and CDR2 from the germline V gene are DFQATT and SNEGSKA (reference sequence). Between the trimmed V and J ends, which lost 6 bases and 5 bases, there was a span of 17 bases. The CDR3 length is 14 residues. CDR3 coding DNA: TGCAGTGCGACTGCCGGGACCACCGAAAACATTCAGTACTTC. Its translation is CSATAGTTENIQYF.

The V and J genes are TRBV7-8 and TRBJ2-3; 7 bases are a match to TRBD1. Germline CDR1 SGHVS, CDR2 FQNEAQ. CDR3 length: 15 amino acids. V was clipped by 4 bases and J by 6 bases; unmatched bases: 10. The CDR3 spells CASSSLGQYVDTQYF. CDR3 nucleotides: TGTGCCAGCAGCTCCCTGGGACAGTATGTTGATACGCAGTATTTT.

The rearrangement links TRBV5-1 to TRBJ1-1, with 8 bases matching TRBD1. This CDR3 contains 13 residues. Trimming took 6 bases from V and 3 from J; bases not matched to a gene: 4. From germline, CDR1 is SGHRS and CDR2 YFSETQ. The DNA for the CDR3 is TGCGCCAGCACGATGACAGGGGACACTGAAGCTTTCTTT. Translated, it gives CASTMTGDTEAFF.